This T cell receptor beta chain was sequenced in a study of shared clonotypes between healthy human individuals. About the research overall: Donor composition was a couple of women and a few men, aged 18 to 49.

Germline lookup yields CDR1 MNHNS and CDR2 SASEGT. V was clipped by 2 bases and J by 0 bases, with 8 bases between them. The CDR3 is 14 residues long. Positive CCR7 selection of CD45RO-negative cells yielded the naive CD8 cells, and terminally differentiated effector memory CD45RA+ cells were excluded. This clone was counted between two and nine times. Genomic DNA from each subset was divided evenly over several immunoSEQ plates. Sequencing used immunoSEQ multiplex PCR; TCRdb keeps in-frame clones, though not all of them. The sample consists of millions of clones, 85% to 95% of them appearing once. The chain joins TRBV6-1 to TRBJ2-7; D gene unclear. The TCR was taken from a man aged 18 to 30 in good health. Some clones in this sample may be carry-over from other donors' samples. The sequencing sample was made of naive CD8+ T cells from PBMCs. The CDR3 loop reads CASSESAYSYEQYF. The CDR3 DNA follows: TGTGCCAGCAGTGAATCGGCCTACTCCTACGAGCAGTACTTC.